What follows are 9 T cell receptor beta chains derived from one specimen sequenced in a study of blood T cell repertoires in COVID-19. TCRdb's copy holds only in-frame clones and misses some; the assay was immunoSEQ multiplex PCR. The sample includes around 91,000 clones, around 84% of them seen just once. The material sequenced was peripheral blood. The origin of the receptors is an elderly man with acute or convalescent COVID-19.

V and J are TRBV29-1 and TRBJ1-1; 8 bases map to TRBD1. Germline V gene data show CDR1 as SQVTM and CDR2 as ANQGSEA. Unmatched junction bases numbered 4, after V lost 7 bases and J lost 3 bases. The CDR3 contains 12 residues. CDR3 sequence: CSGTGWDTEAFF. The CDR3 DNA reads TGCAGCGGGACAGGGTGGGACACTGAAGCTTTCTTT.

In DNA, the CDR3 is TGTGCCAGCTCACAGGACAGGGGTACCTACGAGCAGTACTTC. This translates into CASSQDRGTYEQYF. This chain connects TRBV18 to TRBJ2-7, with 9 nucleotides matching TRBD1. Germline V lookup: CDR1 KGHSH, CDR2 LQKENI. CDR3 size: 14 residues. The J segment lost 2 bases and the V segment lost 4 bases, leaving 3 bases of the junction unmatched.

The J gene is TRBJ2-3, the V gene TRBV5-1; TRBD2 aligns across 10 bases. CDR1 is SGHRS, CDR2 YFSETQ, per germline. Trimming at V came to 0 bases and at J to 3 bases, leaving 13 bases not matched to a gene. The CDR3 runs 19 residues. CDR3 in amino acids: CASSLAGASGSIGTDTQYF. CDR3 in DNA: TGCGCCAGCAGCTTGGCCGGGGCTAGCGGGAGTATTGGTACAGATACGCAGTATTTT.

The chain links TRBV28 to TRBJ2-3; no clear D gene. V was pared by 2 bases and J by 4 bases, with 7 bases between. This CDR3 comprises 13 residues. In germline, CDR1 is MDHEN, CDR2 SYDVKM. Here the CDR3 reads CASSLVSPDTQYF. The CDR3 DNA sequence: TGTGCCAGCAGTTTAGTCAGTCCAGATACGCAGTATTTT.

This clone has just a few counts. The chain couples TRBV28 to TRBJ1-2; D may be TRBD1 (6 bases). CDR3 length: 13 amino acids. V was shortened by 4 bases and J by 7 bases, with 13 bases between the two germline ends. Germline-derived CDR1 and CDR2 are MDHEN and SYDVKM. This chain's CDR3 is CASSSPYRVGYTF. Here the CDR3 DNA reads TGTGCCAGCAGTTCCCCTTACAGGGTTGGCTACACCTTC.

This clone came up once. This chain joins TRBV29-1 and TRBJ2-2, with TRBD1 matching over 11 bases. The germline CDR1 and CDR2 sequences are SQVTM and ANQGSEA. The V gene end was trimmed by 5 bases and the J gene end by 6 bases; junction bases not matched to a gene: 11. The CDR3 has 16 residues. CDR3 in amino acids: CSVKTPGQGGAGELFF. CDR3 nucleotide sequence: TGCAGCGTTAAAACCCCGGGACAGGGGGGGGCCGGGGAGCTGTTTTTT.

V gene TRBV27 combines with J gene TRBJ2-1; D might be TRBD1 (6 bases). Germline lookup yields CDR1 MNHEY and CDR2 SMNVEV (reference sequence). The CDR3 totals 15 residues. The V end was cut by 7 bases, the J end by 4 bases, with 17 bases between. DNA for the CDR3: TGTGCCAGCATGCCCAGGGGACATTTATACAATGAGCAGTTCTTC. It specifies CASMPRGHLYNEQFF.

This rearrangement joins TRBV11-2 to TRBJ2-3; 12 positions match TRBD2. The CDR3 is 18 residues long. V trimming: 4 bases; J trimming: 2 bases; junction bases outside the gene matches: 10. Germline V gene data show CDR1 as SGHAT and CDR2 as FQNNGV. The CDR3, as DNA: TGTGCCAGCAGCTCTACACTAGCGGGAGGAACTTTCACAGATACGCAGTATTTT. This codes for CASSSTLAGGTFTDTQYF.

The chain joins TRBV7-6 to TRBJ2-5; D is unclear. This CDR3 comprises 15 residues. Trimming took off 3 bases at V and 0 bases at J, with 11 bases between the two ends. Germline CDR1 is SGHVS and CDR2 is FNYEAQ. CDR3 bases: TGTGCCAGCAGCTTGACGTTAGAGGACCAAGAGACCCAGTACTTC. Translated, it gives CASSLTLEDQETQYF.